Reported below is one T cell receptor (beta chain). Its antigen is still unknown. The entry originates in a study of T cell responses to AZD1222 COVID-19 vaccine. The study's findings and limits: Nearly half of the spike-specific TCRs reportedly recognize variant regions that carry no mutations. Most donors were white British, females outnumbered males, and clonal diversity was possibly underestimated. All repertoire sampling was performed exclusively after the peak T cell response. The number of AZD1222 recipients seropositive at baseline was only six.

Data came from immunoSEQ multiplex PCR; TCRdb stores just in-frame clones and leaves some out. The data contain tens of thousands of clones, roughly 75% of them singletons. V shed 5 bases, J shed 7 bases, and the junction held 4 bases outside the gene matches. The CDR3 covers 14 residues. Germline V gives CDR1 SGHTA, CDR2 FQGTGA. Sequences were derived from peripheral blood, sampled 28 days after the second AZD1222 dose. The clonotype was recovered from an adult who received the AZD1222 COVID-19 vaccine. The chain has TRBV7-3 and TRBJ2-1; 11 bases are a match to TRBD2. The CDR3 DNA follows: TGTGCCAGCAGCCCCGGGACTAGCGGAAATGAGCAGTTCTTC. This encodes CASSPGTSGNEQFF. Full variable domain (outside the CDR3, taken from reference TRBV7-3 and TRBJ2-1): GAGVSQTPSNKVTEKGKYVELRCDPISGHTALYWYRQSLGQGPEFLIYFQGTGAADDSGLPNDRFFAVRPEGSVSTLKIQRTERGDSAVYLCASSPGTSGNEQFFGPGTRLTVL.